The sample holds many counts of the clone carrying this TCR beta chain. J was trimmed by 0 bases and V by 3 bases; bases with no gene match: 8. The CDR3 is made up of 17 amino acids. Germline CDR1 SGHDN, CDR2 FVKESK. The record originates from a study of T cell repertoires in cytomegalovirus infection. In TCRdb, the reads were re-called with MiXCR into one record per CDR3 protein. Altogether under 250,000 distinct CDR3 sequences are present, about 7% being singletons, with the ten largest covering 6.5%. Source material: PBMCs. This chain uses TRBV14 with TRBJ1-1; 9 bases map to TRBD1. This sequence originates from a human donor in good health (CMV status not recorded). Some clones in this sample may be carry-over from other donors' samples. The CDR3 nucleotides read TGTGCCAGCAGCCACGGGACAGGGCGATGGGTGAACACTGAAGCTTTCTTT. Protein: CASSHGTGRWVNTEAFF.